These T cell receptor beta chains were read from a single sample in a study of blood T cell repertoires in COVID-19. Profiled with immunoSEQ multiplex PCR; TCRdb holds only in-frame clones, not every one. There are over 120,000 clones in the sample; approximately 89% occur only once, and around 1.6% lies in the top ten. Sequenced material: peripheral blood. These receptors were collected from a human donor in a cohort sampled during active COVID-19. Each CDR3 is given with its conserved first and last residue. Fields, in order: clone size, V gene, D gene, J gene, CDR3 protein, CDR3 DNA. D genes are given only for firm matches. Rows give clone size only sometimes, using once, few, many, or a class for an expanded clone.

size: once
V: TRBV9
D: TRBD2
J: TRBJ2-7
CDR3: CASSVTAGSLLYEQYF
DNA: TGTGCCAGCAGCGTAACAGCGGGAAGCCTTCTCTACGAGCAGTACTTC

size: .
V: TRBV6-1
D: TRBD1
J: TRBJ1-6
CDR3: CASSETRVPRGLIINSPLHF
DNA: TGTGCCAGCAGTGAAACCAGAGTCCCGAGGGGGCTGATTATTAATTCACCCCTCCACTTT

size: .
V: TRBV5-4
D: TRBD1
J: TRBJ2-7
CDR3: CASSPPTRQGASYEQYF
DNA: TGTGCCAGCAGCCCCCCGACAAGACAGGGGGCCTCCTACGAGCAGTACTTC

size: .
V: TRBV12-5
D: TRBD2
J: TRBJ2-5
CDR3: CASGLVRLAQETQYF
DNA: TGTGCTAGTGGTTTGGTACGACTAGCCCAAGAGACCCAGTACTTC

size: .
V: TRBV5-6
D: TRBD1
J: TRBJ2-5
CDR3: CASSFGQGETQYF
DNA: TGTGCCAGCAGTTTCGGACAGGGTGAGACCCAGTACTTC

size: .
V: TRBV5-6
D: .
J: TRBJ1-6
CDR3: CASSLWGQPNSPLHF
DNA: TGTGCCAGCAGCTTGTGGGGACAACCTAATTCACCCCTCCACTTT

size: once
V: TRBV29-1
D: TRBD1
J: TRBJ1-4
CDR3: CSVTGYTGATNEKLFF
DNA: TGCAGCGTCACCGGCTACACAGGGGCAACTAATGAAAAACTGTTTTTT

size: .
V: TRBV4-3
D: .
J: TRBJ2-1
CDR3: CASSQDAGAGEQFF
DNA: TGCGCCAGCAGCCAAGATGCGGGGGCAGGGGAGCAGTTCTTC

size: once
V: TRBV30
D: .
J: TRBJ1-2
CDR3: CAWSVGGSGGYTF
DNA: TGTGCCTGGAGTGTGGGGGGGTCGGGTGGCTACACCTTC

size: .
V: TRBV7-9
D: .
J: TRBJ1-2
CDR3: CASSLGLTNYGYTF
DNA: TGTGCCAGCAGCTTGGGACTTACCAACTATGGCTACACCTTC

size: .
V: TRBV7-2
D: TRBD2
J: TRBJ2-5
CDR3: CASSRRGGHGTQYF
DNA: TGTGCCAGCAGCCGGCGCGGGGGGCATGGGACCCAGTACTTC

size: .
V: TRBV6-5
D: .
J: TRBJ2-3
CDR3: CASTPLQGVTDTQYF
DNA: TGTGCCAGCACCCCATTACAAGGGGTCACAGATACGCAGTATTTT

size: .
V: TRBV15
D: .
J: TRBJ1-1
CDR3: CATRSRAEAFF
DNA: TGTGCCACCCGATCTCGGGCTGAAGCTTTCTTT

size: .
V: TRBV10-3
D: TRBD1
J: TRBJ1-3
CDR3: CAISAGQVSGNTIYF
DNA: TGTGCCATCAGTGCGGGACAGGTCTCTGGAAACACCATATATTTT

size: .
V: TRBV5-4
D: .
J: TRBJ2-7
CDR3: CASSLTLGSYEQYF
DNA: TGTGCCAGCAGCTTGACCCTCGGGTCCTACGAGCAGTACTTC

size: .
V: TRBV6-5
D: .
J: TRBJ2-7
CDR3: CASSPGSYEQYF
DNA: TGTGCCAGCAGTCCGGGGTCCTACGAGCAGTACTTC

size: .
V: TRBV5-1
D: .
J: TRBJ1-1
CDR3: CASTLERVVFF
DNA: TGCGCCAGCACCTTGGAAAGAGTGGTCTTCTTT

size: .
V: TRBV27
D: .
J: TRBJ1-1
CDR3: CASRTTMNTEAFF
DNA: TGTGCCAGCCGAACGACAATGAACACTGAAGCTTTCTTT

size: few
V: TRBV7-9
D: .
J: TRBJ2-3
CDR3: CASSLFSADTQYF
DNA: TGTGCCAGCAGCTTGTTCTCTGCAGATACGCAGTATTTT

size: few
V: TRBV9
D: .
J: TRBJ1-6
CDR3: CASSVAFQGSNSPLHF
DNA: TGTGCCAGCAGCGTAGCTTTTCAGGGTAGTAATTCACCCCTCCACTTT

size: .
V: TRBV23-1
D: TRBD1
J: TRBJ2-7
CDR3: CASSQSVATGFMHEQYF
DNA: TGCGCCAGCAGTCAATCGGTGGCGACAGGGTTCATGCACGAGCAGTACTTC

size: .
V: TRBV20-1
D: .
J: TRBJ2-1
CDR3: CSASGGGGSYNEQFF
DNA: TGCAGTGCTAGTGGAGGGGGGGGGTCCTACAATGAGCAGTTCTTC

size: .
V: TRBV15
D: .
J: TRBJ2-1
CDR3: CATSRDLASYNEQFF
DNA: TGTGCCACCAGCAGAGATCTAGCGAGTTACAATGAGCAGTTCTTC

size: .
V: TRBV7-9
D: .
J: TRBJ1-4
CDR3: CASSRPGATNEKLFF
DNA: TGTGCCAGCAGTCGGCCGGGGGCAACTAATGAAAAACTGTTTTTT

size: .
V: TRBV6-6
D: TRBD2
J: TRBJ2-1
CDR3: CASSGLADYNEQFF
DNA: TGTGCCAGCAGTGGACTAGCGGATTACAATGAGCAGTTCTTC

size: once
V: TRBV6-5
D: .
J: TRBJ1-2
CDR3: CASGSRGVSSGYTF
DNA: TGTGCCAGCGGATCCCGGGGAGTTTCGAGTGGCTACACCTTC

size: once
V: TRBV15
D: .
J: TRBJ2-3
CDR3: CATSRDSGGASTDTQYF
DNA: TGTGCCACCAGCAGAGATTCGGGCGGGGCCAGCACAGATACGCAGTATTTT

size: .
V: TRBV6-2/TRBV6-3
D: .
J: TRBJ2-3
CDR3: CASSYSEALTDTQYF
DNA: TGTGCCAGCAGTTACTCGGAGGCCCTCACAGATACGCAGTATTTT

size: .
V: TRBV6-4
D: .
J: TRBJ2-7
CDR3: CASSRTPGEQYF
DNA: TGTGCCAGCAGCCGGACTCCCGGCGAGCAGTACTTC